Each of the 10 T cell receptor beta chains below was sequenced from the same sample in a study of neoadjuvant nivolumab and ipilimumab in lung cancer. Data came from immunoSEQ multiplex PCR; TCRdb stores just in-frame clones and leaves some out. The data contain about 7,000 clones, approximately 88% of them singletons. The sample consisted of tumor tissue, taken after neoadjuvant nivolumab, alone or with ipilimumab, at or shortly before surgery. The receptor source for this set is an adult with non-small cell lung cancer.

This clone was counted once. The rearrangement joins TRBV2 to TRBJ1-2; 10 bases are shared with TRBD1. This CDR3 is 13 amino acids long. V was pared by 6 bases and J by 7 bases, with 5 bases of the junction left unmatched. Germline CDR1 reads SNHLY; CDR2 reads FYNNEI. The CDR3 here is CASRTGTGAGYTF. The CDR3 region has the DNA TGTGCCAGCAGAACCGGGACAGGGGCTGGCTACACCTTC.

The chain employs TRBV4-3 and TRBJ2-2; the D gene is possibly TRBD1 (5 bases). CDR3 length equals 15 residues. Trimming removed 4 bases at V and 1 base at J, with 10 bases between. The germline gives CDR1 LGHNA, CDR2 YSLEER. The CDR3 region is CASSRGHENTGELFF. As DNA, the CDR3 is TGCGCCAGCAGCCGTGGACACGAGAACACCGGGGAGCTGTTTTTT.

V is TRBV18 and J is TRBJ1-6; D call uncertain. V was cut by 6 bases and J by 7 bases, with 13 bases left in between. CDR1 and CDR2 from the germline V gene are KGHSH and LQKENI. The CDR3 spans 14 residues. CDR3 in amino acids: CASSPDTTNSPLHF. The CDR3 region has the DNA TGTGCCAGCTCTCCAGACACCACCAATTCACCCCTCCACTTT.

This rearrangement joins TRBV18 to TRBJ2-2, with TRBD1 identical over 9 bases. J lost 7 bases, V lost 3 bases, and 0 bases had no gene match. Germline assignment: CDR1 KGHSH and CDR2 LQKENI. This CDR3 spans 13 amino acids. In nucleotides, the CDR3 is TGTGCCAGCTCACCGGGACAGGGCGGGGAGCTGTTTTTT. This encodes CASSPGQGGELFF. Looking up the rest from reference TRBV18 and TRBJ2-2 gives the full variable domain: NAGVMQNPRHLVRRRGQEARLRCSPMKGHSHVYWYRQLPEEGLKFMVYLQKENIIDESGMPKERFSAEFPKEGPSILRIQQVVRGDSAAYFCASSPGQGGELFFGEGSRLTVL.

This clone was seen only once. The J gene is TRBJ1-4, the V gene TRBV18; 7 bases are a match to TRBD1. The CDR3 has 16 amino acids. CDR1 and CDR2 (germline): KGHSH, LQKENI. V lost 3 bases to trimming and J lost 3 bases; unmatched junction nucleotides: 7. The CDR3 here is CASSPSLQGANEKLFF. The CDR3 DNA follows: TGTGCCAGCTCACCGTCGCTCCAGGGGGCTAATGAAAAACTGTTTTTT.

This clone was recorded a few times. The genes are TRBV6-5 and TRBJ1-2; D perhaps matches TRBD1 (5 bases). Germline-derived CDR1 and CDR2 are MNHEY and SVGAGI. This CDR3 has 14 residues. V lost 5 bases to trimming and J lost 6 bases, with 16 bases between them. The CDR3, as DNA: TGTGCCAGCAGTAGGGGCTGGGATTTTGATGGCTACACCTTC. Residues: CASSRGWDFDGYTF.

V and J are TRBV6-1 and TRBJ1-5; no reliable D call. The V end was cut by 1 base, the J end by 0 bases, with 7 bases between. Germline CDR1 and CDR2: MNHNS and SASEGT. This CDR3 is 15 amino acids long. CDR3 sequence: CASSEVGLSNQPQHF. CDR3 nucleotides: TGTGCCAGCAGTGAAGTAGGGCTTAGCAATCAGCCCCAGCATTTT.

The CDR3 spells CASSSRDRGNSPLHF. The CDR3 DNA reads as TGTGCCAGCAGTTCCCGGGACAGGGGAAATTCACCCCTCCACTTT. The V call is TRBV27, the J call TRBJ1-6, with 10 bases lining up with TRBD1. Germline V gives CDR1 MNHEY, CDR2 SMNVEV (reference sequence). V lost 4 bases and J lost 7; bases outside the gene matches: 4. This CDR3 has 15 amino acids.

The genes are TRBV10-2 and TRBJ2-1; possibly TRBD2 for D (6 bases). Germline V gene data show CDR1 as WSHSY and CDR2 as SAAADI. This CDR3 spans 14 amino acids. The V and J ends lost 8 bases and 8 bases respectively, with 19 bases between them. This CDR3 is CASQRVEGYDEQFF. CDR3 DNA sequence: TGCGCCAGCCAGAGGGTGGAGGGGTATGATGAGCAGTTCTTC.

The rearrangement joins TRBV4-1 to TRBJ2-7, with unresolved D. V lost 1 base, J lost 3 bases, and 13 bases lay in between. The CDR3 sequence is 15 residues long. Germline V lookup: CDR1 MGHRA, CDR2 YSYEKL. CDR3 loop: CASSQALTLNYEQYF. The CDR3 nucleotides are TGCGCCAGCAGCCAAGCTCTGACTCTTAACTACGAGCAGTACTTC.